The present T cell receptor (beta chain) was sequenced within a study of OX40 agonist ivuxolimab in advanced cancers. Study overall: There were three patients with partial responses, one having hepatocellular carcinoma and two cutaneous melanoma.

Germline CDR1 is SGHNT and CDR2 is YYREEE (reference sequence). The CDR3 spans 15 residues. Trimming took 3 bases from V and 3 from J, leaving 15 bases between them. Measured with immunoSEQ multiplex PCR; TCRdb has only the in-frame clones, and not every one. The sample shows tens of thousands of clones, about 81% of them seen only once. The clonotype originates from an adult with an advanced solid tumor such as melanoma, head and neck, liver or kidney cancer. This material consisted of CD4+ or CD8+ T cells sorted from blood, taken in a trial of the OX40 agonist ivuxolimab. This chain connects TRBV5-4 to TRBJ2-5; TRBD1 or TRBD2 may be the D gene (6 bases each). The CDR3 loop is CASSSIEGGKETQYF. CDR3 nucleotide sequence: TGTGCCAGCAGCTCCATTGAGGGGGGAAAAGAGACCCAGTACTTC.